This T cell receptor beta chain was sequenced in a study of cytomegalovirus exposure and HLA in healthy donors. Study-wide context: Later, an analysis reported that the 95 to 150 validation repertoires had used the same platform as the roughly 720 first-cohort repertoires.

This CDR3 has 12 residues. Germline assignment: CDR1 SGDLS and CDR2 YYNGEE. Trimming pared 3 bases from V and 3 bases from J, leaving 7 bases between. General study results and limits: Specificity for CMV antigens was confirmed in vitro for a few of the CMV-associated chains. Published work reported that the classifier diagnosed cytomegalovirus status with high specificity and sensitivity.

With respect to this clone: Its target is unknown.

Profiling relied on immunoSEQ multiplex PCR, and the TCRdb table lists in-frame clones only, not all of them. The table records 98,000 or so clones, approximately 86% of them present only once. The material sequenced was PBMCs. The J gene is TRBJ2-7, the V gene TRBV9; D may be TRBD1 (5 bases). This sequence was found in a woman aged 18-29 years in good health and CMV-seronegative. The CDR3 loop reads CASSDRRYEQYF. In DNA form, the CDR3 reads TGTGCCAGCAGCGACAGGCGCTACGAGCAGTACTTC.